The 9 T cell receptor beta chains below were found in one sample sequenced in a study of tumor and adjacent non-tumor tissue in lung cancer. A modified ARM-PCR protocol with three rounds of nested PCR amplified TCRbeta. TCRdb used MiXCR to reprocess the multiplex PCR reads, holding one entry per CDR3 protein. The sample lists tens of thousands of distinct CDR3 sequences; around 60% were seen once. The template was RNA from unsorted bulk tissue. Distant lung tissue was collected more than 3 cm away from the tumor edge. The specimen sequenced was distant non-tumor lung tissue. Receptor source: a woman between 65 and 79 years old with non-small cell lung cancer.

Points on this clonotype: A much larger clone differs by one base, so this may be a read error. The rearrangement links TRBV6-5 to TRBJ1-2, with 7 bases matching TRBD1. The CDR3 runs to 14 residues. Germline assignment: CDR1 MNHEY and CDR2 SVGAGI. CDR3 protein: CASSLRQGAYGYIF. The CDR3 DNA reads as TGTGCCAGCAGTTTGCGACAGGGTGCCTATGGCTACATCTTC.

Concerning this clonotype itself: The junction shows a germline mismatch at one end, possibly a read error. The gene calls are TRBV11-3 and TRBJ2-3, with 7 bases aligning to TRBD1. The CDR3 runs 15 residues. Germline V gene lookup returns CDR1 SGHNT and CDR2 YENEEA. The CDR3 reads CASSIRGGAGHTQYF. Written as DNA, the CDR3 is TGTGCTAGCAGCATTAGAGGGGGCGCAGGACATACGCAGTATTTT.

As for this clonotype: Given a much more abundant clone one base away, this may be a read error. The chain links TRBV11-2 to TRBJ2-1; TRBD1 is a possible D gene (5 bases). From germline, CDR1 is SGHAT and CDR2 FQNNGV. This CDR3 spans 13 amino acids. CDR3 sequence (DNA): TGTGCCAGCAGCAGGGGCTCCTACTATGAGCAGTTCTTC. Translated: CASSRGSYYEQFF.

This clonotype was recorded a few times. The chain couples TRBV7-8 to TRBJ2-1; D unresolved. Germline loops: CDR1 SGHVS, CDR2 FQNEAQ. V lost 2 bases and J lost 2, with 13 bases in between. The CDR3 length is 16 residues. The chain's CDR3 is CASSLLPPRTYNEQFF. The CDR3 region has the DNA TGTGCCAGCAGCTTACTTCCGCCCCGGACCTACAATGAGCAGTTCTTC. Drawing the rest from reference TRBV7-8 and TRBJ2-1, the complete variable domain is GAGVSQSPRYKVAKRGQDVALRCDPISGHVSLFWYQQALGQGPEFLTYFQNEAQLDKSGLPSDRFFAERPEGSVSTLKIQRTQQEDSAVYLCASSLLPPRTYNEQFFGPGTRLTVL.

The V and J genes are TRBV25-1 and TRBJ2-1; D uncertain. The CDR3 is made up of 17 amino acids. Germline lookup yields CDR1 MGHDK and CDR2 SYGVNS. V lost 5 bases and J 0 bases, leaving 17 bases between the germline ends. The CDR3 region is CASSNRPIFSSYNEQFF. The CDR3 DNA reads as TGTGCCAGCAGTAACCGACCGATATTTAGCTCCTACAATGAGCAGTTCTTC.

About this clonotype: The junction departs from the called germline gene at one end, perhaps through a read error. Here the CDR3 DNA reads TGTGCCAGCAGCCTAGAATTTCCAGTCGACGGGGCCAACGTCCTGAATTTC. It yields the protein CASSLEFPVDGANVLNF. This chain joins TRBV4-2 and TRBJ2-6; D may be TRBD1 or TRBD2 (5 bases each). Germline V gene data show CDR1 as LGHNA and CDR2 as YNFKEQ. CDR3 length equals 17 residues.

A remark on this clonotype: Possible read error: a much larger clone is one base away. The J gene is TRBJ2-7, the V gene TRBV5-6; D possibly corresponds to TRBD2 (5 bases). Germline lookup yields CDR1 SGHDT and CDR2 YYEEEE. The CDR3 sequence is 15 residues long. The CDR3 reads CASSLTGRVSYEKYF. In DNA form, the CDR3 reads TGTGCCAGCAGCTTGACCGGGCGGGTCTCCTACGAGAAGTACTTC.

On this clonotype itself: This may be a read error, as it is one base from a much larger clone. The chain links TRBV11-2 to TRBJ1-2; D is unclear. Germline V CDR1 and CDR2: SGHAT, FQNNGV. CDR3 size: 14 residues. CDR3 residues: CANSLGPGRDGYTF. The DNA for the CDR3 is TGTGCCAACAGCTTAGGCCCGGGTCGGGATGGCTACACCTTC.

With regard to this clonotype: A read error is likely, as this CDR3 ends without the conserved phenylalanine or tryptophan. The chain links TRBV4-1 to TRBJ1-1; 7 bases agree with TRBD1. Looked up from germline, CDR1 is MGHRA and CDR2 is YSYEKL. This CDR3 is 15 amino acids long. CDR3 coding DNA: TGCACCAGCAGCCAAGAGAGGGGGCGGTTGACTGAAGCTTTCTCT. It codes for CTSSQERGRLTEAFS.